This is a list of T cell receptor beta chains from one sample in a study of graft-versus-host responses after intestinal transplantation. Clones were sequenced by immunoSEQ multiplex PCR, and TCRdb holds only the in-frame ones, with some missing. Of about 40,000 clones listed, approximately 89% were seen once; the top ten hold around 7%. The sample here was PBMCs, taken 267 days after transplant. Receptors originate from a human patient who received an intestinal transplant, so some T cells may come from the graft donor. The CDR3 runs from the conserved cysteine through the conserved F or W. D genes are given only for firm matches. Clone size is not always given. Where it is, it says once, few, many or a class for expanded clones.

d_gene,abundance,v_gene,j_gene,CDR3nt,CDR3aa
-,few,TRBV12-2,TRBJ1-6,TGTGCAAGTCGCTTAGCGTTGCGGTTCAGGGATAATTCACCCCTCCACTTT,CASRLALRFRDNSPLHF
-,-,TRBV7-6,TRBJ2-1,TGTGCCAGCAGCTTACACTACAATGAGCAGTTCTTC,CASSLHYNEQFF
-,-,TRBV4-1,TRBJ2-7,TGCGCCAGCAGCCAAGACCCGGGACTCACCCGAGGCGAGCAGTACTTC,CASSQDPGLTRGEQYF
-,-,TRBV5-1,TRBJ2-5,TGCGCCAGCAGCTTGGCCTGGGTGGCGGGGGCCGAGACCCAGTACTTC,CASSLAWVAGAETQYF
TRBD1,-,TRBV28,TRBJ2-7,TGTGCCAGCAGTTCCGGGACAGGGCACTACGAGCAGTACTTC,CASSSGTGHYEQYF
-,-,TRBV30,TRBJ2-7,TGTGCCGGGCAGACAGTCCGCGGGTACGAGCAGTACTTC,CAGQTVRGYEQYF
TRBD2,-,TRBV14,TRBJ2-1,TGTGCCAGCAGCCTAACTAGCGTAGGTGAGCAGTTCTTC,CASSLTSVGEQFF
TRBD1,-,TRBV11-3,TRBJ1-2,TGTGCCAGCAGCTTCGGACAGGGGGCGTTTGGCTACACCTTC,CASSFGQGAFGYTF
-,once,TRBV2,TRBJ1-4,TGTGCCAGCAGTAGCTCAAGGGGAATGGAAAAACTGTTTTTT,CASSSSRGMEKLFF
-,-,TRBV21-1,TRBJ1-2,TGTGCCAGCAGCAAAATAGGAACAGACTATGGCTACACCTTC,CASSKIGTDYGYTF
TRBD2,-,TRBV7-2,TRBJ2-3,TGTGCCAGCAGCTTACTAGCGGGACTCACAGATACGCAGTATTTT,CASSLLAGLTDTQYF
TRBD1,-,TRBV2,TRBJ1-2,TGTGCCAGCAGTGATCTTGTGGGGACAGGGGATCTCTATGGCTACACCTTC,CASSDLVGTGDLYGYTF
TRBD2,-,TRBV11-2,TRBJ2-1,TGTGCCAGCAGCTTTCAGCGGGGGTCGTACAATGAGCAGTTCTTC,CASSFQRGSYNEQFF
TRBD1,-,TRBV25-1,TRBJ1-1,TGTGCCAGCAGTGAAAGGGGGCCGAACACTGAAGCTTTCTTT,CASSERGPNTEAFF
-,-,TRBV13,TRBJ2-1,TGTGCCAGCAGCCCAGAGGTTGCACCAGGTGAGCAGTTCTTC,CASSPEVAPGEQFF
TRBD1,-,TRBV7-9,TRBJ2-2,TGTGCCAGCAGCCCCCAGGCCGGGACAGAGACCGGGGAGCTGTTTTTT,CASSPQAGTETGELFF
-,-,TRBV6-1,TRBJ2-5,TGTGCCAGCTTCGGCTTCGAAGAGACCCAGTACTTC,CASFGFEETQYF
TRBD2,few,TRBV11-2,TRBJ2-3,TGTGCCAGCAGCCTCCGGACTAGCGGGGGGGCGCTTACGCAGTATTTT,CASSLRTSGGALTQYF